Below, 31 T cell receptor beta chains from the same sample are listed, as sequenced in a study of spatial heterogeneity in lung cancer. Time point specified: sample taken at primary tumor resection. A single record per CDR3 protein comes from TCRdb applying MiXCR to the 5' RACE reads. The table records more than 2,500 distinct CDR3 sequences, 5.5% to 7% of them present only once. This material consisted of normal lung tissue next to the tumor, taken at surgery. The receptor set was obtained from a male donor with early-stage non-small cell lung cancer.

Many counts were recorded for this clonotype. The chain is built from TRBV2 and TRBJ2-2, with 9 bases identical to TRBD2. Germline V lookup: CDR1 SNHLY, CDR2 FYNNEI. The CDR3 runs to 15 residues. With 3 bases clipped from V and 3 bases from J, the junction kept 2 bases outside the gene matches. CDR3: CASSDERGDTGELFF. The CDR3 DNA reads as TGTGCCAGCAGTGACGAGCGGGGGGACACCGGGGAGCTGTTTTTT.

This chain connects TRBV7-2 to TRBJ2-5; D might be TRBD1 or TRBD2, each matching 5 bases. Germline V gene sequence: CDR1 SGHTA, CDR2 FQGNSA. The CDR3 has 17 residues. Trimming pared 7 bases from V and 1 base from J, leaving 22 bases between. CDR3 nucleotides: TGTGCCAGCATTGTATCGGTTGCTGAGGGGCCCCAAGAGACCCAGTACTTC. Protein: CASIVSVAEGPQETQYF.

There are many counts of this clonotype. This chain joins TRBV20-1 and TRBJ1-6; 9 bases agree with TRBD1. The germline CDR1 and CDR2 sequences are DFQATT and SNEGSKA (reference sequence). The J segment lost 7 bases and the V segment lost 5 bases, leaving 6 bases of the junction unmatched. CDR3 size: 14 residues. CDR3 loop: CSARQGDWNSPLHF. CDR3 nucleotide sequence: TGCAGTGCTCGACAGGGGGATTGGAATTCACCCCTCCACTTT.

This clonotype is termed medium-sized. V is TRBV3-1 and J is TRBJ2-1; D remains unclear. Germline CDR1 is LGHDT and CDR2 is YNNKEL (reference sequence). V was shortened by 3 bases and J by 2 bases, with 14 bases between the two germline ends. This CDR3 spans 16 amino acids. CDR3 in DNA: TGTGCCAGCAGCCACCTTACGCAAAGCCCCTACAATGAGCAGTTCTTC. Protein product: CASSHLTQSPYNEQFF.

This clonotype is deemed medium-sized. The chain has TRBV28 and TRBJ1-1; D unresolved. In germline, CDR1 is MDHEN, CDR2 SYDVKM. This CDR3 has 15 amino acids. V was trimmed by 2 bases and J by 0 bases, leaving 10 bases between them. This chain's CDR3 is CASSLPGDLNTEAFF. The CDR3 nucleotides read TGTGCCAGCAGTTTACCGGGAGATCTGAACACTGAAGCTTTCTTT.

By share, this clonotype counts as medium-sized. The chain combines TRBV4-3 with TRBJ1-1; a weak D match, TRBD1 (5 bases). Germline V lookup: CDR1 LGHNA, CDR2 YSLEER. V gave up 0 bases and J gave up 1 base, with 21 bases separating them. The CDR3 has 19 residues. The CDR3 sequence: CASSQEGPGSAYSNTEAFF. CDR3 nucleotide sequence: TGCGCCAGCAGCCAAGAAGGTCCAGGGTCAGCTTATTCGAACACTGAAGCTTTCTTT.

Judged by abundance, this clonotype is medium-sized. The genes are TRBV2 and TRBJ2-7; 7 positions match TRBD1. The CDR3 runs 9 residues. Losses at the gene ends were 11 bases for V and 12 bases for J; bases not matched to a gene: 7. CDR1 and CDR2 (germline): SNHLY, FYNNEI. The CDR3 loop is CARYRGMYF. CDR3 in DNA: TGTGCCCGATACAGGGGAATGTACTTC.

By proportion, this clonotype is medium-sized. The rearrangement links TRBV6-2 or TRBV6-3 to TRBJ2-2, with 8 bases lining up with TRBD1. CDR1 MNHEY and CDR2 SVGEGT come from the germline V gene. Trimming at V came to 6 bases and at J to 3 bases, leaving 6 bases not matched to a gene. The CDR3 covers 15 residues. CDR3 sequence: CASRTGTGDTGELFF. For the CDR3, the DNA is TGTGCCAGCAGGACCGGGACAGGAGACACCGGGGAGCTGTTTTTT.

This clonotype is medium-sized by share. The gene calls are TRBV29-1 and TRBJ2-5; weak D call: TRBD2 (7 bases). Between the trimmed V and J ends, which lost 4 bases and 2 bases, there was a span of 17 bases. This CDR3 is 15 amino acids long. The germline V gene encodes CDR1 SQVTM and CDR2 ANQGSEA. The CDR3 is CSVAVRGGGQETQYF. The CDR3 DNA is TGCAGCGTTGCAGTTCGGGGAGGGGGTCAAGAGACCCAGTACTTC.

Judged by abundance, this clonotype is medium-sized (0.01 to 0.1%). This chain uses TRBV11-3 with TRBJ1-1; D is ambiguous. V gave up 2 bases and J gave up 9 bases, with 13 bases separating them. The CDR3 covers 13 residues. Germline values: CDR1 SGHNT, CDR2 YENEEA. The CDR3 is CASSLSWGDKAFF. The CDR3 DNA reads TGTGCCAGCAGCTTATCATGGGGAGATAAAGCTTTCTTT.

This clonotype is categorized as medium-sized (0.01 to 0.1%). The genes are TRBV3-1 and TRBJ2-1; D is ambiguous. V was pared by 4 bases and J by 9 bases, with 31 bases between. CDR3 size: 19 residues. CDR1 LGHDT and CDR2 YNNKEL come from the germline V gene (reference sequence). The CDR3: CASSPTTMRTNWIRGEQFF. The CDR3 DNA reads as TGTGCCAGCAGCCCAACAACGATGAGGACCAACTGGATACGTGGTGAGCAGTTCTTC.

This clonotype is termed medium-sized. The CDR3 loop is CASSKSQGNPNTEAFF. The CDR3 nucleotides are TGTGCCAGCAGTAAGTCACAGGGGAACCCGAACACTGAAGCTTTCTTT. The chain recombines TRBV27 with TRBJ1-1; TRBD1 agrees at 7 bases. The V and J ends lost 5 bases and 1 base, in that order; junction bases with no gene match: 10. Germline V CDR1 and CDR2: MNHEY, SMNVEV (reference sequence). This CDR3 has 16 amino acids.

This clonotype is medium-sized (0.01 to 0.1%). The chain links TRBV7-2 to TRBJ2-2, with 8 positions matching TRBD1. CDR3 size: 15 residues. The germline CDR1 and CDR2 sequences are SGHTA and FQGNSA. The J segment lost 4 bases and the V segment lost 5 bases, leaving 6 bases of the junction unmatched. In nucleotides, the CDR3 is TGTGCCAGCAGCGTCAGGGGGCTGGGCACCGGGGAGCTGTTTTTT. Its translation: CASSVRGLGTGELFF.

This clonotype ranks as medium-sized (0.01 to 0.1%). The gene calls are TRBV7-2 and TRBJ2-2, with TRBD2 matching 7 bases. The CDR3 consists of 18 residues. The trim removed 1 base at V and 0 bases at J, leaving 8 bases unmatched. The germline gives CDR1 SGHTA, CDR2 FQGNSA. CDR3 DNA sequence: TGTGCCAGCAGCTTAGTGCGGGCGGGGGTACCGAACACCGGGGAGCTGTTTTTT. The encoded protein is CASSLVRAGVPNTGELFF.

By share of the sample, this clonotype is medium-sized. The chain is built from TRBV5-6 and TRBJ2-1, with 8 bases identical to TRBD1. CDR1 and CDR2 (germline): SGHDT, YYEEEE. The V and J ends lost 2 bases and 9 bases, in that order; junction bases with no gene match: 10. The CDR3 length is 15 residues. The CDR3 coding sequence is TGTGCCAGCAGCTTCTTGGACAGGGTTAACTTTGAGCAGTTCTTC. Amino acids: CASSFLDRVNFEQFF.

This chain uses TRBV6-2 or TRBV6-3 with TRBJ2-6; unclear D gene. With 7 bases removed from V and 2 bases from J, the gap between germline ends came to 6 bases. The CDR3 totals 13 residues. The germline gives CDR1 MNHEY, CDR2 SVGEGT. The CDR3 coding sequence is TGTGCCAGCACTCCCCCTGGGGCCAACGTCCTGACTTTC. It encodes CASTPPGANVLTF.

In its sample, this clonotype is medium-sized. CDR3 sequence: CASSLESGFNNEQFF. The CDR3 nucleotides read TGTGCCAGCAGCTTAGAAAGCGGGTTCAACAATGAGCAGTTCTTC. The chain combines TRBV11-2 with TRBJ2-1; weak D call: TRBD2 (6 bases). V lost 0 bases to trimming and J lost 5 bases, with 11 bases between them. CDR3 length: 15 residues. Germline CDR1 SGHAT, CDR2 FQNNGV.

The V and J genes are TRBV20-1 and TRBJ1-5; tentatively, D is TRBD1 (5 bases). The germline V and J ends were trimmed by 7 bases and 5 bases, with 12 bases remaining between them. CDR3 length: 12 amino acids. From germline, CDR1 is DFQATT and CDR2 SNEGSKA (reference sequence). CDR3 protein: CSGREGYQPQHF. The CDR3 DNA reads TGCAGTGGCAGGGAGGGTTATCAGCCCCAGCATTTT.

In its sample, this clonotype is medium-sized (0.01 to 0.1%). The gene calls are TRBV7-6 and TRBJ2-7; 7 nucleotides agree with TRBD2. CDR1 is SGHVS, CDR2 FNYEAQ, per germline. There are 15 residues in the CDR3. J lost 4 bases, V lost 5 bases, and 11 bases had no gene match. In nucleotides, the CDR3 is TGTGCCAGCAGCCCATACCAGGGAGGGGCTTACGAGCAGTACTTC. This sequence encodes CASSPYQGGAYEQYF.

This clonotype was counted ten times or more. J is TRBJ1-2 and V is TRBV28; D is possibly TRBD1 (5 bases). The length of the CDR3 is 14 residues. Germline V gene lookup returns CDR1 MDHEN and CDR2 SYDVKM. The ends were cut back, 10 bases at V and 5 bases at J, with 20 bases in the middle. In DNA, the CDR3 is TGTGCCACCCTCCAACTTCGGGGGGTGTATGGCTACACCTTC. Translating it yields CATLQLRGVYGYTF.

This clonotype was recorded at least ten times. The J gene is TRBJ1-1, the V gene TRBV11-3; D gene unclear. Germline values: CDR1 SGHNT, CDR2 YENEEA. CDR3 length equals 13 residues. V was trimmed by 6 bases and J by 4 bases, leaving 12 bases between them. The CDR3 reads CASRSPMSTEAFF. The CDR3 nucleotides read TGTGCCAGCAGGAGCCCCATGAGCACTGAAGCTTTCTTT.

This clonotype was detected many times. The rearrangement links TRBV10-3 to TRBJ1-2; 11 bases are shared with TRBD1. Trimming took 10 bases from V and 6 from J; bases not matched to a gene: 16. CDR3 length: 16 residues. The germline V gene encodes CDR1 ENHRY and CDR2 SYGVKD. This chain's CDR3 is CATYLRPGQGVDGYTF. The CDR3 coding sequence is TGTGCCACGTATCTCCGACCGGGACAGGGGGTAGATGGCTACACCTTC.

In its sample, this clonotype was seen many times. This chain links TRBV14 with TRBJ2-1, with 11 bases lining up with TRBD2. Germline CDR1 SGHDN, CDR2 FVKESK. The CDR3 loop spans 16 amino acids. V was pared by 5 bases and J by 7 bases, with 10 bases of the junction left unmatched. For the CDR3, the DNA is TGTGCCAGCAGCAAGGTAGCGGGAGGGCCTGTTAATGAGCAGTTCTTC. Its translation: CASSKVAGGPVNEQFF. Variable domain in full (rest from reference TRBV14 and TRBJ2-1): EAGVTQFPSHSVIEKGQTVTLRCDPISGHDNLYWYRRVMGKEIKFLLHFVKESKQDESGMPNNRFLAERTGGTYSTLKVQPAELEDSGVYFCASSKVAGGPVNEQFFGPGTRLTVL.

The chain has TRBV6-5 and TRBJ2-7, with 7 bases fitting TRBD1. The V and J ends lost 6 bases and 1 base, in that order; junction bases with no gene match: 3. The CDR3 is 13 residues long. The germline V gene has CDR1 MNHEY and CDR2 SVGAGI. Here the CDR3 DNA reads TGTGCCAGCAGACGACAGGGTTCCTACGAGCAGTACTTC. This codes for CASRRQGSYEQYF.

This clonotype is labeled medium-sized (0.01 to 0.1%). CDR3 sequence reads: CASSQRGGTGTHF. For the CDR3, the DNA is TGTGCCAGCAGCCAACGAGGGGGGACAGGGACGCATTTT. This chain uses TRBV3-1 with TRBJ1-5; TRBD1 matches at 9 bases. Germline-derived CDR1 and CDR2 are LGHDT and YNNKEL (reference sequence). The V segment lost 2 bases and the J segment 15 bases; nucleotides outside the gene matches: 8. The CDR3 is 13 residues long.

This clonotype was recorded at least ten times. The CDR3 sequence is CATSGGGAGDRYNEQFF. CDR3 sequence (DNA): TGTGCCACCAGTGGGGGGGGAGCGGGAGATCGCTACAATGAGCAGTTCTTC. The V and J genes are TRBV24-1 and TRBJ2-1; TRBD2 agrees at 8 bases. The CDR3 extends over 17 amino acids. Germline V gives CDR1 KGHDR, CDR2 SFDVKD. The V and J ends lost 5 bases and 3 bases, in that order; junction bases with no gene match: 11.

V and J are TRBV5-1 and TRBJ2-5, with 8 nucleotides matching TRBD1. The CDR3 spans 14 residues. Trimming took 4 bases from V and 3 from J; bases not matched to a gene: 5. Germline CDR1 reads SGHRS; CDR2 reads YFSETQ. As DNA, the CDR3 is TGCGCCAGCAGCACCACAGGGGGTAAAGAGACCCAGTACTTC. Translated, it gives CASSTTGGKETQYF.

By frequency in the sample, this clonotype is medium-sized. The chain carries TRBV3-1 and TRBJ1-2, with D unresolved. Trimming pared 0 bases from V and 8 bases from J, leaving 10 bases between. There are 13 residues in the CDR3. Germline CDR1 and CDR2: LGHDT and YNNKEL (reference sequence). CDR3 sequence: CASSQEGRVGYTF. Written as DNA, the CDR3 is TGTGCCAGCAGCCAAGAAGGTAGGGTCGGCTACACCTTC.

This clonotype was seen ten or more times. CDR3 in amino acids: CSARDRGKEETQYF. The DNA of the CDR3 is TGCAGTGCTAGGGACAGGGGGAAGGAAGAGACCCAGTACTTC. This chain connects TRBV20-1 to TRBJ2-5, with 10 bases matching TRBD1. Germline assignment: CDR1 DFQATT and CDR2 SNEGSKA (reference sequence). V gave up 3 bases and J gave up 3 bases; unmatched junction bases: 4. This CDR3 contains 14 residues.

In this sample, this clonotype turned up once. The chain has TRBV20-1 and TRBJ2-3, with 9 bases lining up with TRBD2. The V gene's germline CDR1 is DFQATT and CDR2 SNEGSKA (reference sequence). The V gene end was trimmed by 7 bases and the J gene end by 3 bases; junction bases not matched to a gene: 14. The CDR3 runs 16 residues. The CDR3 DNA reads as TGCAGTGTCCCGCCCCGAGGGCTAGCGGGAACAGATACGCAGTATTTT. It translates to CSVPPRGLAGTDTQYF.

This clonotype rates as medium-sized (0.01 to 0.1%). The V call is TRBV19, the J call TRBJ2-6, with D possibly being TRBD1 (5 bases). The CDR3 spans 17 residues. V was trimmed by 2 bases and J by 0 bases, leaving 11 bases between them. Germline V CDR1 and CDR2: LNHDA, SQIVND (reference sequence). CDR3 sequence (DNA): TGTGCCAGTAGTATAAGGACATTAAGCTCTGGGGCCAACGTCCTGACTTTC. Residues: CASSIRTLSSGANVLTF.